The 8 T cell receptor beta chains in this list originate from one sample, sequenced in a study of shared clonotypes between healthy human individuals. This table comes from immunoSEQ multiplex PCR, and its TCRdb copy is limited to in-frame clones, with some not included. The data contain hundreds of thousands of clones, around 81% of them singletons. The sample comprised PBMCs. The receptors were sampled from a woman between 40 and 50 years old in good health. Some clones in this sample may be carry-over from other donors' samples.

The CDR3 spells CASSMGLRQETQYF. CDR3 bases: TGTGCCAGTAGTATGGGACTGCGCCAAGAGACCCAGTACTTC. The rearrangement joins TRBV19 to TRBJ2-5; TRBD2 is a possible D gene (6 bases). CDR1 is LNHDA and CDR2 is SQIVND in the germline V gene (reference sequence). V was trimmed by 3 bases and J by 1 base, leaving 9 bases between them. The CDR3 loop spans 14 amino acids.

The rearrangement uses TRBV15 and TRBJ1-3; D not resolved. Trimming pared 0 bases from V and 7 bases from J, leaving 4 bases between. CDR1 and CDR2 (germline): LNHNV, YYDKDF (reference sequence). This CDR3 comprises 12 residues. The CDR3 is CATSRDRNTIYF. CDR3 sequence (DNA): TGTGCCACCAGCAGAGATCGGAACACCATATATTTT.

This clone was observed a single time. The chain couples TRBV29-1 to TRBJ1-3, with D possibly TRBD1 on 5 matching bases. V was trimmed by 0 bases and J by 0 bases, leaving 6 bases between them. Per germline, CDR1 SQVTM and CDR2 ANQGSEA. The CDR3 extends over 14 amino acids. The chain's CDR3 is CSVEDDSSGNTIYF. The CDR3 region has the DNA TGCAGCGTTGAAGATGACAGCTCTGGAAACACCATATATTTT.

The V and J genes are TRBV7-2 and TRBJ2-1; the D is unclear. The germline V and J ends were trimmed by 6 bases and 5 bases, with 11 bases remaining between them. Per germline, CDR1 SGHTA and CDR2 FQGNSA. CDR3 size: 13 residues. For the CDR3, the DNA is TGTGCCAGCAGGAGATGGGGTAACAATGAGCAGTTCTTC. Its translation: CASRRWGNNEQFF.

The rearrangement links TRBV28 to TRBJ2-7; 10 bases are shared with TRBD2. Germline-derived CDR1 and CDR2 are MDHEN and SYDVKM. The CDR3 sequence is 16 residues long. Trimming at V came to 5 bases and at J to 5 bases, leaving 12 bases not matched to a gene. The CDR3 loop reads CASSPRGAGGPHEQYF. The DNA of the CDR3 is TGTGCCAGCAGTCCCCGTGGAGCGGGAGGGCCACACGAGCAGTACTTC. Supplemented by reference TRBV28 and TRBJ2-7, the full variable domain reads DVKVTQSSRYLVKRTGEKVFLECVQDMDHENMFWYRQDPGLGLRLIYFSYDVKMKEKGDIPEGYSVSREKKERFSLILESASTNQTSMYLCASSPRGAGGPHEQYFGPGTRLTVT.

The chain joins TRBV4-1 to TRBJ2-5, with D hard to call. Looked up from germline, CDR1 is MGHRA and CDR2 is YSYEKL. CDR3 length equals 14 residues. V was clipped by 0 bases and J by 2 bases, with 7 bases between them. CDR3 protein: CASSQDWDQETQYF. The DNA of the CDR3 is TGCGCCAGCAGCCAAGATTGGGATCAAGAGACCCAGTACTTC.

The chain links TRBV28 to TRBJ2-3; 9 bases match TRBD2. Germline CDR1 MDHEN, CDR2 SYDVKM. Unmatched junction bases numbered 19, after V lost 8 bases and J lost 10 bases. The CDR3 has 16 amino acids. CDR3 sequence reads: CASGNGPGLALVSQYF. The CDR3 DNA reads TGTGCCAGCGGCAACGGACCGGGACTAGCCTTGGTATCGCAGTATTTT. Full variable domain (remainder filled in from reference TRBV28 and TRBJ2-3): DVKVTQSSRYLVKRTGEKVFLECVQDMDHENMFWYRQDPGLGLRLIYFSYDVKMKEKGDIPEGYSVSREKKERFSLILESASTNQTSMYLCASGNGPGLALVSQYFGPGTRLTVL.

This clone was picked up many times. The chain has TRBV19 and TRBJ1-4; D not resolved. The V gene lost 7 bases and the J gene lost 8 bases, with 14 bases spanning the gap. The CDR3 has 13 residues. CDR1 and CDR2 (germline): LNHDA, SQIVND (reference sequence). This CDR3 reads CASIRADGEKLFF. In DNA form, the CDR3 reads TGTGCCAGTATCCGGGCCGACGGAGAAAAACTGTTTTTT.